This is a list of T cell receptor beta chains from one sample in a study of cytomegalovirus exposure and HLA in healthy donors. The protocol was immunoSEQ multiplex PCR, while the TCRdb copy is restricted to in-frame clones and leaves out a portion. The table shows over 150,000 clones, with approximately 85% occurring only once. The material sequenced was PBMCs. These receptor sequences come from a man aged 25 to 40 in good health and CMV-seropositive. Both conserved end residues are part of each CDR3. The order of the fields is clone size, V gene, J gene, D gene, CDR3 protein, CDR3 DNA. The D gene is left open where the match is weak. Clone size is not always given. Where it is, it says once, few, many or a class for expanded clones.

clone size: -
V gene: TRBV4-3
J gene: TRBJ1-2
D gene: -
CDR3 protein: CASSQALQGGYGYTF
CDR3 DNA: TGCGCCAGCAGCCAAGCTCTGCAGGGAGGCTATGGCTACACCTTC

clone size: -
V gene: TRBV6-1
J gene: TRBJ1-2
D gene: -
CDR3 protein: CASSEEPRSYGYTF
CDR3 DNA: TGTGCCAGCAGTGAAGAACCCAGAAGCTATGGCTACACCTTC

clone size: -
V gene: TRBV18
J gene: TRBJ1-1
D gene: -
CDR3 protein: CASSLSGPNTEAFF
CDR3 DNA: TGTGCCAGCTCTCTCTCAGGGCCGAACACTGAAGCTTTCTTT

clone size: -
V gene: TRBV11-2
J gene: TRBJ2-7
D gene: -
CDR3 protein: CASSLARAPTEQYF
CDR3 DNA: TGTGCCAGCAGCTTAGCGAGAGCTCCTACGGAGCAGTACTTC

clone size: -
V gene: TRBV7-3
J gene: TRBJ2-1
D gene: TRBD2
CDR3 protein: CASSLKYRAGGPNEQFF
CDR3 DNA: TGTGCCAGCAGCTTAAAGTACCGAGCGGGAGGTCCCAATGAGCAGTTCTTC

clone size: -
V gene: TRBV2
J gene: TRBJ1-2
D gene: -
CDR3 protein: CASRPERQWGYGYTF
CDR3 DNA: TGTGCCAGCAGGCCCGAACGACAGTGGGGATATGGCTACACCTTC

clone size: -
V gene: TRBV9
J gene: TRBJ2-6
D gene: -
CDR3 protein: CASSARGYSSGANVLTF
CDR3 DNA: TGTGCCAGCAGCGCGCGGGGTTACAGCTCTGGGGCCAACGTCCTGACTTTC

clone size: -
V gene: TRBV14
J gene: TRBJ2-1
D gene: TRBD2
CDR3 protein: CASSQDEGSGNNEQFF
CDR3 DNA: TGTGCCAGCAGCCAAGATGAGGGTAGCGGGAACAATGAGCAGTTCTTC

clone size: few
V gene: TRBV4-2
J gene: TRBJ2-3
D gene: TRBD2
CDR3 protein: CASSQDPSGTDTQYF
CDR3 DNA: TGTGCCAGCAGCCAAGATCCTAGCGGGACAGATACGCAGTATTTT

clone size: once
V gene: TRBV11-2
J gene: TRBJ2-1
D gene: -
CDR3 protein: CASSFRGLYNEQFF
CDR3 DNA: TGTGCCAGCAGCTTTAGAGGCCTTTACAATGAGCAGTTCTTC

clone size: -
V gene: TRBV7-9
J gene: TRBJ2-5
D gene: TRBD1
CDR3 protein: CASTELWTGGQETQYF
CDR3 DNA: TGTGCCAGCACGGAGCTCTGGACAGGGGGGCAAGAGACCCAGTACTTC

clone size: -
V gene: TRBV5-4
J gene: TRBJ1-2
D gene: -
CDR3 protein: CASSFGGSRINYGYTF
CDR3 DNA: TGTGCCAGCAGCTTTGGTGGATCCAGGATTAACTATGGCTACACCTTC

clone size: once
V gene: TRBV30
J gene: TRBJ1-6
D gene: TRBD1
CDR3 protein: CAWRDRTGASPLHF
CDR3 DNA: TGTGCCTGGAGGGACCGGACAGGGGCATCACCCCTCCACTTT

clone size: -
V gene: TRBV6-5
J gene: TRBJ1-2
D gene: -
CDR3 protein: CASSYSTSAGYTF
CDR3 DNA: TGTGCCAGCAGTTACTCGACGAGCGCTGGCTACACCTTC

clone size: -
V gene: TRBV4-2
J gene: TRBJ2-7
D gene: -
CDR3 protein: CASGQTRDRPYEQYF
CDR3 DNA: TGTGCCAGCGGCCAAACCCGGGATAGGCCCTACGAGCAGTACTTC

clone size: -
V gene: TRBV29-1
J gene: TRBJ2-5
D gene: TRBD1
CDR3 protein: CSVNRGSETQYF
CDR3 DNA: TGCAGCGTAAACAGGGGTTCGGAGACCCAGTACTTC

clone size: -
V gene: TRBV6-5
J gene: TRBJ1-5
D gene: TRBD1
CDR3 protein: CASSYTVGQGHQPQHF
CDR3 DNA: TGTGCCAGCAGTTACACTGTGGGACAGGGACATCAGCCCCAGCATTTT

clone size: -
V gene: TRBV7-9
J gene: TRBJ2-5
D gene: -
CDR3 protein: CASSLPALGQETQYF
CDR3 DNA: TGTGCCAGCAGCCTTCCTGCCCTAGGTCAAGAGACCCAGTACTTC

clone size: few
V gene: TRBV6-5
J gene: TRBJ2-1
D gene: TRBD2
CDR3 protein: CASSSGTSYNEQFF
CDR3 DNA: TGTGCCAGCAGCTCCGGGACTAGCTACAATGAGCAGTTCTTC

clone size: -
V gene: TRBV19
J gene: TRBJ1-4
D gene: TRBD1
CDR3 protein: CASSGTGEATNEKLFF
CDR3 DNA: TGTGCCAGTAGCGGGACAGGGGAAGCAACTAATGAAAAACTGTTTTTT

clone size: -
V gene: TRBV9
J gene: TRBJ2-3
D gene: TRBD1
CDR3 protein: CASSGASRDRRTSTDTQYF
CDR3 DNA: TGTGCCAGCAGCGGAGCCAGCCGGGACAGGAGAACTAGCACAGATACGCAGTATTTT

clone size: -
V gene: TRBV19
J gene: TRBJ1-5
D gene: -
CDR3 protein: CASSYQGSGNQPQHF
CDR3 DNA: TGTGCCAGTAGTTATCAGGGGTCGGGAAATCAGCCCCAGCATTTT

clone size: -
V gene: TRBV29-1
J gene: TRBJ1-1
D gene: TRBD1
CDR3 protein: CSGNRGNTEAFF
CDR3 DNA: TGCAGCGGGAACAGGGGAAACACTGAAGCTTTCTTT

clone size: -
V gene: TRBV5-5
J gene: TRBJ1-5
D gene: -
CDR3 protein: CASSPNRPGSQPQHF
CDR3 DNA: TGTGCCAGCAGCCCCAACAGGCCTGGAAGCCAGCCCCAGCATTTT

clone size: -
V gene: TRBV7-9
J gene: TRBJ2-1
D gene: -
CDR3 protein: CASSLPGFYNEQFF
CDR3 DNA: TGTGCCAGCAGCTTACCCGGGTTCTACAATGAGCAGTTCTTC

clone size: -
V gene: TRBV7-9
J gene: TRBJ1-1
D gene: TRBD1
CDR3 protein: CASSAGQGARAFF
CDR3 DNA: TGTGCCAGCAGCGCCGGACAGGGGGCGCGAGCTTTCTTT

clone size: once
V gene: TRBV13
J gene: TRBJ1-2
D gene: TRBD1
CDR3 protein: CASSPDRGLWGYTF
CDR3 DNA: TGTGCCAGCAGCCCCGACAGGGGCCTATGGGGCTACACCTTC

clone size: few
V gene: TRBV4-3
J gene: TRBJ1-2
D gene: -
CDR3 protein: CASSRGPWGGYTF
CDR3 DNA: TGCGCCAGCAGCCGGGGGCCTTGGGGGGGCTACACCTTC

clone size: -
V gene: TRBV5-1
J gene: TRBJ2-1
D gene: TRBD2
CDR3 protein: CASSLALAGGPTNEQFF
CDR3 DNA: TGCGCCAGCAGCTTGGCGCTAGCGGGAGGGCCGACCAATGAGCAGTTCTTC

clone size: -
V gene: TRBV7-6
J gene: TRBJ1-3
D gene: -
CDR3 protein: CASSLEVWESGNTIYF
CDR3 DNA: TGTGCCAGCAGCTTAGAAGTGTGGGAGTCTGGAAACACCATATATTTT

clone size: -
V gene: TRBV7-9
J gene: TRBJ1-4
D gene: TRBD1
CDR3 protein: CASSSGTGNEKLFF
CDR3 DNA: TGTGCCAGCAGCTCCGGGACAGGGAATGAAAAACTGTTTTTT

clone size: -
V gene: TRBV9
J gene: TRBJ2-5
D gene: -
CDR3 protein: CASSVGSGQETQYF
CDR3 DNA: TGTGCCAGCAGCGTAGGGAGCGGACAAGAGACCCAGTACTTC

clone size: -
V gene: TRBV13
J gene: TRBJ2-1
D gene: TRBD1
CDR3 protein: CASSNRDRPYNEQFF
CDR3 DNA: TGTGCCAGCAGCAACCGGGACAGGCCTTACAATGAGCAGTTCTTC

clone size: -
V gene: TRBV13
J gene: TRBJ2-7
D gene: -
CDR3 protein: CASSPHRASDYEQYF
CDR3 DNA: TGTGCCAGCAGCCCCCACAGGGCGAGTGATTACGAGCAGTACTTC

clone size: -
V gene: TRBV10-3
J gene: TRBJ2-2
D gene: TRBD1
CDR3 protein: CAISDSGTANTGELFF
CDR3 DNA: TGTGCCATCAGTGATTCCGGGACAGCGAACACCGGGGAGCTGTTTTTT

clone size: once
V gene: TRBV10-3
J gene: TRBJ2-1
D gene: -
CDR3 protein: CAISEGGYGYNEQFF
CDR3 DNA: TGTGCCATCAGTGAGGGGGGGTACGGCTACAATGAGCAGTTCTTC

clone size: -
V gene: TRBV5-6
J gene: TRBJ1-1
D gene: -
CDR3 protein: CASSLAASTEAFF
CDR3 DNA: TGTGCCAGCAGCTTGGCCGCGAGCACTGAAGCTTTCTTT

clone size: -
V gene: TRBV2
J gene: TRBJ2-5
D gene: -
CDR3 protein: CASRLAQGQETQYF
CDR3 DNA: TGTGCCAGCAGGCTAGCGCAGGGCCAAGAGACCCAGTACTTC

clone size: -
V gene: TRBV11-2
J gene: TRBJ1-2
D gene: -
CDR3 protein: CASSQDRITNYGYTF
CDR3 DNA: TGTGCCAGCAGCCAAGACAGGATCACCAACTATGGCTACACCTTC

clone size: -
V gene: TRBV5-1
J gene: TRBJ1-4
D gene: -
CDR3 protein: CASSLVAGDGEKLFF
CDR3 DNA: TGCGCCAGCAGCTTGGTGGCAGGGGACGGGGAAAAACTGTTTTTT